These T cell receptor beta chains were read from a single sample in a study of T-cell reconstitution after alpha-beta-depleted transplantation in children. TCRdb re-analysed the PCR reads in MiXCR, keeping a single row per CDR3 protein. The sample yields just over 950,000 distinct CDR3 sequences, around 30% seen once. This material consisted of PBMCs, mostly from graft donor cells, taken 360 days after TCRalphabeta/CD19-depleted stem cell transplant. These receptor sequences come from a boy in the first two years of life who had a stem cell transplant for SCID, so the T cells may come from the graft donor. Each CDR3 is given without its conserved first and last residue.

j_gene: TRBJ2-3; len: 13; v_gene: TRBV20-1; CDR3aa: SAPPTSGLADTQY
j_gene: TRBJ2-1; len: 11; v_gene: TRBV29-1; CDR3aa: SVEGEGKNEQF
j_gene: TRBJ2-1; len: 16; v_gene: TRBV11-1; CDR3aa: ASSSRPVQALLYNEQF
j_gene: TRBJ2-3; len: 14; v_gene: TRBV5-5; CDR3aa: ASSRLAGLSTDTQY
j_gene: TRBJ2-2; len: 13; v_gene: TRBV12-3/TRBV12-4; CDR3aa: ASSLVTVRTGELF
j_gene: TRBJ2-1; len: 12; v_gene: TRBV6-1; CDR3aa: ASSQRLGTNEQF
j_gene: TRBJ2-5; len: 13; v_gene: TRBV6-1; CDR3aa: ASSRGGRHVETQY
j_gene: TRBJ1-2; len: 12; v_gene: TRBV28; CDR3aa: ASSSQGIDYGYT
j_gene: TRBJ2-2; len: 14; v_gene: TRBV24-1; CDR3aa: ATREGRRENTGELF
j_gene: TRBJ1-6; len: 12; v_gene: TRBV15; CDR3aa: ATSRDFGNSPLH
j_gene: TRBJ2-7; len: 14; v_gene: TRBV4-3; CDR3aa: ASSQEVVAGDSKQY
j_gene: TRBJ2-6; len: 17; v_gene: TRBV5-1; CDR3aa: ASSLGAGGFSSGANVLT
j_gene: TRBJ1-2; len: 12; v_gene: TRBV12-3/TRBV12-4; CDR3aa: ASNVGGGSYGYT
j_gene: TRBJ2-1; len: 14; v_gene: TRBV7-9; CDR3aa: ASSLALLDSYNEQF
j_gene: TRBJ2-7; len: 12; v_gene: TRBV7-2; CDR3aa: ASSRRQGTYEQY
j_gene: TRBJ2-5; len: 9; v_gene: TRBV12-3/TRBV12-4; CDR3aa: ASIQGETQY
j_gene: TRBJ2-2; len: 14; v_gene: TRBV9; CDR3aa: ASSPRTSENTGELF
j_gene: TRBJ1-4; len: 10; v_gene: TRBV20-1; CDR3aa: SASDINEKLF
j_gene: TRBJ2-1; len: 14; v_gene: TRBV4-3; CDR3aa: ASSREAGGPLNEQF
j_gene: TRBJ2-1; len: 12; v_gene: TRBV6-2/TRBV6-3; CDR3aa: ASRPRLASNEQF
j_gene: TRBJ2-5; len: 13; v_gene: TRBV7-9; CDR3aa: ASSLPDPFQETQY
j_gene: TRBJ2-1; len: 12; v_gene: TRBV11-2; CDR3aa: ASSSIGGHNEQF
j_gene: TRBJ2-7; len: 12; v_gene: TRBV27; CDR3aa: ASSWDPAGYEQY
j_gene: TRBJ1-6; len: 13; v_gene: TRBV12-3/TRBV12-4; CDR3aa: ASSSRDSGYSPLH
j_gene: TRBJ1-1; len: 13; v_gene: TRBV4-3; CDR3aa: ASSQVRISSTEAF
j_gene: TRBJ2-7; len: 13; v_gene: TRBV15; CDR3aa: ATSRVRARTYEQY
j_gene: TRBJ1-1; len: 12; v_gene: TRBV7-2; CDR3aa: ASSPDGLSTEAF
j_gene: TRBJ1-5; len: 13; v_gene: TRBV5-1; CDR3aa: ASSLEGVSNQPQH
j_gene: TRBJ1-5; len: 10; v_gene: TRBV6-1; CDR3aa: AIRLGGQPQH
j_gene: TRBJ2-4; len: 11; v_gene: TRBV3-1; CDR3aa: ASSFGRWNIQY
j_gene: TRBJ1-1; len: 12; v_gene: TRBV6-5; CDR3aa: ASSYVGRAGKAF
j_gene: TRBJ2-1; len: 13; v_gene: TRBV12-3/TRBV12-4; CDR3aa: ASSFPAGWRNEQF
j_gene: TRBJ2-1; len: 11; v_gene: TRBV5-4; CDR3aa: ASSADRRNEQF
j_gene: TRBJ1-2; len: 11; v_gene: TRBV30; CDR3aa: AWSAGQGDGYT
j_gene: TRBJ1-6; len: 12; v_gene: TRBV20-1; CDR3aa: SAGGGSYNSPLH
j_gene: TRBJ2-7; len: 13; v_gene: TRBV20-1; CDR3aa: SASRISRTRIEQY
j_gene: TRBJ2-3; len: 14; v_gene: TRBV20-1; CDR3aa: SARGAGGRITDTQY
j_gene: TRBJ2-5; len: 14; v_gene: TRBV7-2; CDR3aa: ASSLAFQRGQETQY
j_gene: TRBJ2-7; len: 12; v_gene: TRBV9; CDR3aa: ASSAQDGAYEQY
j_gene: TRBJ1-4; len: 14; v_gene: TRBV6-1; CDR3aa: ASRPGGRATNEKLF
j_gene: TRBJ2-2; len: 10; v_gene: TRBV10-3; CDR3aa: AIRGSTGELF
j_gene: TRBJ1-4; len: 12; v_gene: TRBV7-9; CDR3aa: ASSLGRGVEKLF
j_gene: TRBJ2-7; len: 11; v_gene: TRBV6-6; CDR3aa: ASSGTGTPWQY
j_gene: TRBJ2-2; len: 15; v_gene: TRBV4-2; CDR3aa: ASSQESRGGSTGELF
j_gene: TRBJ2-1; len: 12; v_gene: TRBV5-1; CDR3aa: ASAPLSSSREQF
j_gene: TRBJ2-1; len: 13; v_gene: TRBV10-3; CDR3aa: AISDPSQAYNEQF